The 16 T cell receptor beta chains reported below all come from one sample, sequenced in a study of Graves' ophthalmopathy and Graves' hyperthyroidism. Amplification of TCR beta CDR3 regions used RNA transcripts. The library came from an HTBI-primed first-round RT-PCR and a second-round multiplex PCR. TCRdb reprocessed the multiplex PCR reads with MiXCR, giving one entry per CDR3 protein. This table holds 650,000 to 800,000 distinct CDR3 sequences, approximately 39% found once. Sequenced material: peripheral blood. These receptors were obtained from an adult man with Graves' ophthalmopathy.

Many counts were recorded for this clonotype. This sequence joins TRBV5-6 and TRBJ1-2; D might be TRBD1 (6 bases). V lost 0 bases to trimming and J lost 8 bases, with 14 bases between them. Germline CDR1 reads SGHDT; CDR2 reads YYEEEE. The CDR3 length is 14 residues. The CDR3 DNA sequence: TGTGCCAGCAGCTTGGCTGGGGGCACGGGCGGCTACACCTTC. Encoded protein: CASSLAGGTGGYTF. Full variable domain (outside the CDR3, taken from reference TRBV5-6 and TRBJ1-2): DAGVTQSPTHLIKTRGQQVTLRCSPKSGHDTVSWYQQALGQGPQFIFQYYEEEERQRGNFPDRFSGHQFPNYSSELNVNALLLGDSALYLCASSLAGGTGGYTFGSGTRLTVV.

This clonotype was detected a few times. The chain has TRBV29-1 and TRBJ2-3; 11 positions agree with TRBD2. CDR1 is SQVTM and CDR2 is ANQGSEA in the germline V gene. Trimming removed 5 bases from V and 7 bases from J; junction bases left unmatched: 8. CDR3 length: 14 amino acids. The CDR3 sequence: CSVLAGGISNTQYF. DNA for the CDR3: TGCAGCGTTTTAGCGGGGGGGATATCAAATACGCAGTATTTT.

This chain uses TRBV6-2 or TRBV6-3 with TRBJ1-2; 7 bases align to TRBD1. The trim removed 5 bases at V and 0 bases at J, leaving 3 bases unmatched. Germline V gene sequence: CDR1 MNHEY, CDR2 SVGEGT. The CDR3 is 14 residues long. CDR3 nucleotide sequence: TGTGCCAGCAGTCACAGGGGAGCTAACTATGGCTACACCTTC. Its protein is CASSHRGANYGYTF.

CDR3 bases: TGCAGCGTTGAAAATTTTGGGACAGTAAACTATGGCTACACCTTC. Protein sequence: CSVENFGTVNYGYTF. The chain has TRBV29-1 and TRBJ1-2; 7 bases are shared with TRBD1. V lost 2 bases, J lost 2 bases, and 8 bases stayed unmatched. This CDR3 contains 15 residues. The germline gives CDR1 SQVTM, CDR2 ANQGSEA.

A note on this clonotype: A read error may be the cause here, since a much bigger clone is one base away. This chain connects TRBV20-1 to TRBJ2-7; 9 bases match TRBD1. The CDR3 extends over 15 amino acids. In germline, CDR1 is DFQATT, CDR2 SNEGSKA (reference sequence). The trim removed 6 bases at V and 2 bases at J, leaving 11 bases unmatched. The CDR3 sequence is CSATYADRGTYEQYF. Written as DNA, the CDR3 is TGCAGTGCAACCTACGCGGACAGGGGAACCTACGAGCAGTACTTC.

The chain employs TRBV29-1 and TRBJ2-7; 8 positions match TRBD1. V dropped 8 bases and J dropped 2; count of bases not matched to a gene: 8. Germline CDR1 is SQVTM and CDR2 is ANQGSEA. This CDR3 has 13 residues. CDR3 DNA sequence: TGCAGCCAAGGACAGGGTGTTGCCTACGAGCAGTACTTC. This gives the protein CSQGQGVAYEQYF.

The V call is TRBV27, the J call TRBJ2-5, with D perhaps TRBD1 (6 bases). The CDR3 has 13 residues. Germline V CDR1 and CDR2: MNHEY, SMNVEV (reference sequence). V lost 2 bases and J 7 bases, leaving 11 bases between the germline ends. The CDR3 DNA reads TGTGCCAGCAGTTTAGAGACAGGTTGGACCCAGTACTTC. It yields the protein CASSLETGWTQYF.

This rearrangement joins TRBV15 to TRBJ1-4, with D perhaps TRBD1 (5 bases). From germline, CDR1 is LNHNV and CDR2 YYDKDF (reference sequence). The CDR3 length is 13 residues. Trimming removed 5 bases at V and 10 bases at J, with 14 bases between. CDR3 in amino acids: CATSAQGSSKLFF. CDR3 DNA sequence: TGTGCCACCAGCGCGCAGGGATCCTCAAAACTGTTTTTT.

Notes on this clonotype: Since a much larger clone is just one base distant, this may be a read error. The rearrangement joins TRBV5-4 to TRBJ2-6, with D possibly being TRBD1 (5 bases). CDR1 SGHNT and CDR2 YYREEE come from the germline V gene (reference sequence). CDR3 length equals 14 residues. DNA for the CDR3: TGTGCCAGCAGTCCAAGGGGTGGGGCCAACGTCCCGACTTTC. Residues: CASSPRGGANVPTF. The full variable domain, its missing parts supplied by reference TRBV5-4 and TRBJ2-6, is ETGVTQSPTHLIKTRGQQVTLRCSSQSGHNTVSWYQQALGQGPQFIFQYYREEENGRGNFPPRFSGLQFPNYSSELNVNALELDDSALYLCASSPRGGANVPTFGAGSRLTVL.

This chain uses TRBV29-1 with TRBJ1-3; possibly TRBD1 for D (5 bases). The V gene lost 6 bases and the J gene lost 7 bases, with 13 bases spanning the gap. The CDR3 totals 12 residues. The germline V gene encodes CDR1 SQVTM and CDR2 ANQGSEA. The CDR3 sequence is CSVQGWENTIYF. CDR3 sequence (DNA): TGCAGCGTCCAGGGATGGGAGAACACCATATATTTT.

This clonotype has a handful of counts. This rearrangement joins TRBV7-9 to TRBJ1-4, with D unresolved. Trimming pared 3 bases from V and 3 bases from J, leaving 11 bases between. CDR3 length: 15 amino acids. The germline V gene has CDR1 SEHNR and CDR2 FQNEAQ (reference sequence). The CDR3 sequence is CASSLVPGSNEKLFF. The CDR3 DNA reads TGTGCCAGCAGCTTGGTCCCGGGTTCTAATGAAAAACTGTTTTTT.

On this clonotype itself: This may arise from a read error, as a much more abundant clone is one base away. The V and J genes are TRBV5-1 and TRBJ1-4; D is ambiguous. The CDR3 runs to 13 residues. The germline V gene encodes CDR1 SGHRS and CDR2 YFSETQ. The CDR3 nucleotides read TGCGCCAGCAGGGTTGACCTTAATGAAAAACTGCTTTTT. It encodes CASRVDLNEKLLF. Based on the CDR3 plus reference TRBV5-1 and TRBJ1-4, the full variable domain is KAGVTQTPRYLIKTRGQQVTLSCSPISGHRSVSWYQQTPGQGLQFLFEYFSETQRNKGNFPGRFSGRQFSNSRSEMNVSTLELGDSALYLCASRVDLNEKLLFGSGTQLSVL.

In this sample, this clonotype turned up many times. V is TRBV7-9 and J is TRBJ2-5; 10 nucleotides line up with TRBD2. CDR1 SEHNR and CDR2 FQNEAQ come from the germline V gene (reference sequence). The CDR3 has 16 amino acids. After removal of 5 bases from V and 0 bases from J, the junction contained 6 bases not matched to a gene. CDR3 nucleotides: TGTGCCAGCAGCCCCCTGACTAGCGGGTACCAAGAGACCCAGTACTTC. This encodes CASSPLTSGYQETQYF.

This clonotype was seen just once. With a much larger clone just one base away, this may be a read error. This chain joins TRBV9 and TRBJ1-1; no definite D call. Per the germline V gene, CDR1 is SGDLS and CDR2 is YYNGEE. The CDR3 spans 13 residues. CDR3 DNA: TGTGCCAGCGGCGTGAGGGAAGAGGGCAGGTCTTTCTTT. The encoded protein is CASGVREEGRSFF.

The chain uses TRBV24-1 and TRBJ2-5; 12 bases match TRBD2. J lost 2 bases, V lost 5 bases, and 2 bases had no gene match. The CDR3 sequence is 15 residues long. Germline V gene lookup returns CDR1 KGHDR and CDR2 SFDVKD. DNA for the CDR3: TGTGCCACCAGTGTCGGACTAGCGGGACAAGAGACCCAGTACTTC. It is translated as CATSVGLAGQETQYF.

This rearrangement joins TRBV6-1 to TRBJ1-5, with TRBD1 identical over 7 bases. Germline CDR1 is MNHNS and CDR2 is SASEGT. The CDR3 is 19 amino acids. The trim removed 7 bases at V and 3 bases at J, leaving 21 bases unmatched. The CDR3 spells CASMGIRTGEGHNNQPQHF. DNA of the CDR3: TGTGCCAGCATGGGGATCCGAACAGGGGAGGGGCATAACAATCAGCCCCAGCATTTT.